This T cell receptor beta chain derives from a study of molecular identifiers for immune sequencing clone quantification. Using its own MiXCR run on the PCR reads, TCRdb lists one record per CDR3 protein. Of about 63,000 distinct CDR3 sequences in the sample, over 15% were seen once. In this sample, this clonotype turned up many times. The CDR3 has 15 amino acids. Germline CDR1 is KGHDR and CDR2 is SFDVKD. Trimming pared 7 bases from V and 0 bases from J, leaving 14 bases between. Sorting selected naive CD8 T cells with a CD8+CD4-CCR7+CD45RA+ phenotype. The TCR comes from a human donor in good health. Some libraries in this study had Jurkat cell RNA spiked in. The rearrangement links TRBV24-1 to TRBJ1-2; D gene unclear. What was sequenced was naive CD8+ T cells from blood, with Jurkat cell RNA spiked in. Subset in this sample: FACS-sorted CD8+CD4-CCR7+CD45RA+ naive T cells. The CDR3, as DNA: TGTGCCACCAGCCCGGCTGCGGACCCTAACTATGGCTACACCTTC. This sequence encodes CATSPAADPNYGYTF.